The 29 T cell receptor beta chains below were found in one sample sequenced in a study of response to subunit inactivated influenza vaccine. TCRdb re-called the RT-PCR reads with MiXCR, one entry per CDR3 protein. Seen here are 750,000 to 850,000 distinct CDR3 sequences, about 18% observed once, and the top ten hold about a tenth. This material consisted of PBMCs from blood, taken 5 to 6 days after vaccination. The receptors stem from a man aged 45 to 65 who received an inactivated influenza vaccine.

This clonotype has more than one count but fewer than ten. The CDR3 sequence is CASSPGQVLYNEQFF. As DNA, the CDR3 is TGTGCCAGCAGTCCGGGACAGGTTCTCTACAATGAGCAGTTCTTC. The genes are TRBV12-3 or TRBV12-4 and TRBJ2-1; 8 nucleotides match TRBD1. The CDR3 totals 15 residues. V was pared by 5 bases and J by 3 bases, with 6 bases of the junction left unmatched.

This clonotype was counted a few times. The chain is built from TRBV11-2 and TRBJ2-1; D uncertain. The CDR3 contains 11 residues. CDR1 and CDR2 (germline): SGHAT, FQNNGV. The V gene lost 2 bases and the J gene lost 9 bases, with 5 bases spanning the gap. For the CDR3, the DNA is TGTGCCAGCAGCTTACTTCTTGAGCAGTTCTTC. Encoded protein: CASSLLLEQFF.

This clonotype was seen only a few times. This sequence joins TRBV3-1 and TRBJ1-6; D call uncertain. There are 14 residues in the CDR3. The germline CDR1 and CDR2 sequences are LGHDT and YNNKEL (reference sequence). V lost 2 bases and J lost 9, with 11 bases in between. The CDR3 here is CASSQLTLFSPLHF. The CDR3 nucleotides are TGTGCCAGCAGCCAATTAACTCTCTTTTCACCCCTCCACTTT.

This sequence joins TRBV5-5 and TRBJ1-5; a possible D gene is TRBD1 (6 bases). Per germline, CDR1 SGHKS and CDR2 YYEKEE (reference sequence). Trimming removed 4 bases from V and 5 bases from J, with 16 bases in between. This CDR3 has 15 residues. For the CDR3, the DNA is TGTGCCAGCAGCCCGGGGACAATAGGAGATCAGCCCCAGCATTTT. Its translation is CASSPGTIGDQPQHF.

The DNA of the CDR3 is TGCGCCAGCAGCTGGGACTTCACAGATACGCAGTATTTT. Translated: CASSWDFTDTQYF. V is TRBV5-1 and J is TRBJ2-3; possibly TRBD2 for D (6 bases). There are 13 residues in the CDR3. Trimming removed 3 bases at V and 2 bases at J, with 7 bases between. Germline V gene sequence: CDR1 SGHRS, CDR2 YFSETQ.

This clonotype was recorded a few times. This chain connects TRBV10-3 to TRBJ2-5; TRBD1 might be the D (5 bases). Germline V gene sequence: CDR1 ENHRY, CDR2 SYGVKD. The V gene lost 2 bases and the J gene lost 4 bases, with 17 bases spanning the gap. The CDR3 contains 16 residues. CDR3 residues: CAISEQLATVTETQYF. CDR3 coding DNA: TGTGCCATCAGTGAGCAACTTGCGACAGTAACAGAGACCCAGTACTTC.

This clonotype was seen a few times. The junction shows a germline mismatch at one end, possibly a read error. This rearrangement joins TRBV20-1 to TRBJ2-5; no firm D call. The CDR3 loop spans 12 amino acids. Germline-derived CDR1 and CDR2 are DFQATT and SNEGSKA (reference sequence). CDR3 region: CRAKRNQETQYF. The DNA of the CDR3 is TGCAGAGCTAAAAGGAATCAAGAGACCCAGTACTTC.

This chain uses TRBV3-1 with TRBJ2-3; D possibly corresponds to TRBD2 (6 bases). Trimming cost V 2 bases and J 11 bases, with 11 bases left between them. The germline V gene encodes CDR1 LGHDT and CDR2 YNNKEL (reference sequence). CDR3 length: 12 amino acids. In DNA form, the CDR3 reads TGTGCCAGCAGCCAACGGAACGGGAGGCAGTATTTT. It specifies CASSQRNGRQYF.

The rearrangement joins TRBV20-1 to TRBJ1-1; 8 nucleotides match TRBD1. The germline V gene has CDR1 DFQATT and CDR2 SNEGSKA (reference sequence). There are 14 residues in the CDR3. Trimming at V came to 2 bases and at J to 5 bases, leaving 7 bases not matched to a gene. CDR3 in DNA: TGCAGTGCTAGAATTGGACAGGGAAGGACTGAAGCTTTCTTT. Translation: CSARIGQGRTEAFF.

The gene calls are TRBV5-7 and TRBJ2-1; the match to TRBD1 covers 10 bases. TRBV5-7 is identified as an open reading frame with a role that is uncertain. The CDR3 runs 16 residues. Losses at the gene ends were 4 bases for V and 7 bases for J; bases not matched to a gene: 11. CDR3 loop: CASSGTGTGELNEQFF. CDR3 DNA sequence: TGTGCCAGCAGCGGTACCGGGACAGGGGAGTTAAATGAGCAGTTCTTC.

The rearrangement links TRBV20-1 to TRBJ2-5, with D maybe TRBD2 (5 bases). This CDR3 is built from 14 residues. With 3 bases removed from V and 1 base from J, the gap between germline ends came to 12 bases. Germline CDR1 is DFQATT and CDR2 is SNEGSKA (reference sequence). The CDR3 DNA reads TGCAGTGCTAGCCACCCAGCGGTCCAAGAGACCCAGTACTTC. Amino acids: CSASHPAVQETQYF.

In its sample, this clonotype was seen a few times. The V and J genes are TRBV24-1 and TRBJ2-1; possibly TRBD2 for D (7 bases). Germline V gene lookup returns CDR1 KGHDR and CDR2 SFDVKD. V was clipped by 1 base and J by 4 bases, with 13 bases between them. The CDR3 covers 16 residues. In nucleotides, the CDR3 is TGTGCCACCAGTGATTTACGGGGGGCTGGTTACAATGAGCAGTTCTTC. It codes for CATSDLRGAGYNEQFF.

This clonotype appeared a single time. The gene calls are TRBV3-1 and TRBJ2-1, with D unclear. Germline CDR1 LGHDT, CDR2 YNNKEL (reference sequence). V dropped 4 bases and J dropped 5 bases, with 15 bases sitting between them. The CDR3 loop spans 15 amino acids. The CDR3 loop is CASSPDGTRNNEQFF. The CDR3, as DNA: TGTGCCAGCAGCCCCGACGGTACACGCAACAATGAGCAGTTCTTC.

CDR3 bases: TGTGCCAGCAGCTTAGCGGAGACTTCGACCTACGAGCAGTACTTC. Its protein product is CASSLAETSTYEQYF. The rearrangement joins TRBV7-8 to TRBJ2-7, with unresolved D. Germline V gene lookup returns CDR1 SGHVS and CDR2 FQNEAQ. The CDR3 is 15 amino acids. Trimming took 0 bases from V and 2 from J, leaving 11 bases between them.

The chain has TRBV20-1 and TRBJ2-1; 12 nucleotides align to TRBD1. Losses at the gene ends were 1 base for V and 7 bases for J; bases not matched to a gene: 5. CDR3 length equals 15 residues. Germline assignment: CDR1 DFQATT and CDR2 SNEGSKA (reference sequence). CDR3 bases: TGCAGTGCTAGAGCGGGGGACAGGGGGCTTAATGAGCAGTTCTTC. Translating gives CSARAGDRGLNEQFF.

This clonotype was observed a few times. This chain connects TRBV7-2 to TRBJ2-3, with D unclear. The CDR3 loop spans 15 amino acids. CDR1 is SGHTA, CDR2 FQGNSA, per germline. V dropped 1 base and J dropped 0 bases, with 8 bases sitting between them. The CDR3 region is CASSLDAPSTDTQYF. The CDR3 DNA reads as TGTGCCAGCAGCTTAGACGCCCCTAGCACAGATACGCAGTATTTT.

This clonotype occurred a few times. V and J are TRBV6-2 or TRBV6-3 and TRBJ1-1; tentative D call: TRBD1 (5 bases). V was pared by 3 bases and J by 4 bases, with 12 bases between. This CDR3 has 14 residues. CDR1 is MNHEY and CDR2 is SVGEGT in the germline V gene. The CDR3 here is CASSYQGWGTEAFF. The CDR3, as DNA: TGTGCCAGCAGTTATCAGGGATGGGGCACTGAAGCTTTCTTT.

The table lists this clonotype with a few counts. V and J are TRBV6-5 and TRBJ1-6, with 7 bases aligning to TRBD1. Germline V gives CDR1 MNHEY, CDR2 SVGAGI. The CDR3 loop spans 14 amino acids. Trimming took 0 bases from V and 11 from J; bases not matched to a gene: 4. Here the CDR3 DNA reads TGTGCCAGCAGTTACTCGACAGGGTCTACACCCCTCCACTTT. Residues: CASSYSTGSTPLHF.

This clonotype was seen a handful of times. The chain joins TRBV2 to TRBJ2-7; weak D call: TRBD1 (5 bases). Trimming removed 0 bases from V and 6 bases from J, with 6 bases in between. Germline V CDR1 and CDR2: SNHLY, FYNNEI. The CDR3 runs to 12 residues. CDR3 in amino acids: CASSEARVEQYF. The CDR3 nucleotides read TGTGCCAGCAGTGAAGCCAGGGTCGAGCAGTACTTC.

V gene TRBV12-3 or TRBV12-4 combines with J gene TRBJ2-7; 10 positions agree with TRBD1. The CDR3 sequence is 14 residues long. The trim removed 4 bases at V and 4 bases at J, leaving 4 bases unmatched. The CDR3 DNA follows: TGTGCCAGCAGTTGGGGGACAGGGGCGTACGAGCAGTACTTC. Protein: CASSWGTGAYEQYF.

This clonotype was counted between two and nine times. The V gene is TRBV3-1, the J gene TRBJ2-7; D ambiguous. Trimming pared 4 bases from V and 2 bases from J, leaving 15 bases between. Looked up from germline, CDR1 is LGHDT and CDR2 is YNNKEL (reference sequence). This CDR3 is built from 15 residues. The DNA of the CDR3 is TGTGCCAGCAGCCCCCACCGATCTAAAGCCTACGAGCAGTACTTC. Translation gives CASSPHRSKAYEQYF.

V is TRBV19 and J is TRBJ1-5; 8 positions match TRBD1. V shed 7 bases, J shed 6 bases, and the junction held 5 bases outside the gene matches. The germline V gene has CDR1 LNHDA and CDR2 SQIVND (reference sequence). The CDR3 sequence is 13 residues long. This chain's CDR3 is CASNSGGRQPQHF. The CDR3 DNA reads TGTGCCAGTAATTCAGGGGGCCGTCAGCCCCAGCATTTT.

This clonotype was observed a handful of times. The chain links TRBV10-3 to TRBJ2-1; 10 bases fit TRBD2. Germline V gene lookup returns CDR1 ENHRY and CDR2 SYGVKD. The CDR3 spans 13 residues. With 10 bases clipped from V and 5 bases from J, the junction kept 5 bases outside the gene matches. The CDR3 spells CATGLAADNEQFF. DNA for the CDR3: TGTGCCACCGGACTAGCGGCTGACAATGAGCAGTTCTTC.

This chain joins TRBV29-1 and TRBJ2-4; the D gene is possibly TRBD1 (6 bases). Germline V gene sequence: CDR1 SQVTM, CDR2 ANQGSEA. The V end was cut by 1 base, the J end by 16 bases, with 14 bases between. This CDR3 spans 11 amino acids. The CDR3 region is CSVEVGQRRYF. The CDR3 DNA sequence: TGCAGCGTTGAAGTGGGACAAAGGAGATACTTC.

This clonotype was found a few times. The rearrangement joins TRBV6-2 or TRBV6-3 to TRBJ1-5, with D tentatively TRBD1 (5 bases). Germline V gene lookup returns CDR1 MNHEY and CDR2 SVGEGT. V dropped 4 bases and J dropped 0 bases, with 10 bases sitting between them. The CDR3 has 15 amino acids. As DNA, the CDR3 is TGTGCCAGCAGTTGGGGCGTATATAGCAATCAGCCCCAGCATTTT. Amino acids: CASSWGVYSNQPQHF.

This clonotype was seen many times. The chain joins TRBV5-1 to TRBJ2-7, with D perhaps matching TRBD2 (6 bases). CDR1 is SGHRS and CDR2 is YFSETQ in the germline V gene. CDR3 length: 15 amino acids. Trimming cost V 5 bases and J 6 bases, with 21 bases left between them. The DNA of the CDR3 is TGCGCCAGCAGGAAAGGAGGGCTAAACCTCCTCGAGCAGTACTTC. Translation: CASRKGGLNLLEQYF. Full variable domain (rest looked up from reference TRBV5-1 and TRBJ2-7): KAGVTQTPRYLIKTRGQQVTLSCSPISGHRSVSWYQQTPGQGLQFLFEYFSETQRNKGNFPGRFSGRQFSNSRSEMNVSTLELGDSALYLCASRKGGLNLLEQYFGPGTRLTVT.

This CDR3 reads CASSSGTGVHEQYF. The DNA of the CDR3 is TGTGCCAGCAGCTCCGGGACAGGGGTACACGAGCAGTACTTC. The chain recombines TRBV12-3 or TRBV12-4 with TRBJ2-7; 10 nucleotides agree with TRBD1. The CDR3 has 14 amino acids. The V and J ends lost 6 bases and 5 bases, in that order; junction bases with no gene match: 7.

The sample holds many counts of this clonotype. CDR3 sequence: CASSSLAGAFTDTQYF. CDR3 bases: TGTGCCAGCAGCTCACTAGCGGGGGCCTTCACAGATACGCAGTATTTT. This rearrangement joins TRBV7-9 to TRBJ2-3, with 11 bases lining up with TRBD2. The CDR3 is made up of 16 amino acids. Looked up from germline, CDR1 is SEHNR and CDR2 is FQNEAQ (reference sequence). The ends lost 4 bases at V and 2 bases at J; junction bases unmatched: 5. Together with reference TRBV7-9 and TRBJ2-3, the CDR3 gives the full variable domain: DTGVSQNPRHKITKRGQNVTFRCDPISEHNRLYWYRQTLGQGPEFLTYFQNEAQLEKSRLLSDRFSAERPKGSFSTLEIQRTEQGDSAMYLCASSSLAGAFTDTQYFGPGTRLTVL.

This clonotype was recorded a few times. The CDR3 DNA sequence: TGTGCCAGCAGCTCCGAGGGACAGGCGGGCTATGGCTACACCTTC. Translating gives CASSSEGQAGYGYTF. The chain combines TRBV7-2 with TRBJ1-2; 8 bases match TRBD1. Germline V CDR1 and CDR2: SGHTA, FQGNSA. The CDR3 consists of 15 residues. With 4 bases clipped from V and 4 bases from J, the junction kept 8 bases outside the gene matches.